The 3 T cell receptor beta chains below come from one sample, sequenced in a study of T cells in Graves' hyperthyroidism and ophthalmopathy. Amplified TCR beta CDR3 regions derived from RNA transcripts. An initial round of RT-PCR targeting the TCR CDR3 relied on the HTBI primer set. TCRdb re-derived calls from the multiplex PCR reads in MiXCR, one entry per CDR3 protein. The data hold 380,000 or so distinct CDR3 sequences, with approximately 13% observed a single time. Material: blood. These receptors originate from a man aged 25-45 years with Graves' hyperthyroidism that later progressed to Graves' ophthalmopathy.

This clonotype was counted a few times. This chain's CDR3 is CASSYSPQWDSTDTQYF. CDR3 nucleotides: TGTGCCAGCAGTTACTCGCCTCAATGGGACAGCACAGATACGCAGTATTTT. V gene TRBV6-6 combines with J gene TRBJ2-3; D is perhaps TRBD1 or TRBD2 (5 bases each). CDR1 and CDR2 from the germline V gene are MNHNY and SVGAGI (reference sequence). The V and J ends lost 0 bases and 0 bases respectively, with 13 bases between them. The CDR3 is made up of 17 amino acids.

The table lists this clonotype with many counts. The V and J genes are TRBV2 and TRBJ2-5; D is unresolved. Germline values: CDR1 SNHLY, CDR2 FYNNEI. V shed 1 base and J shed 5 bases, with 14 bases lying between them. CDR3 length: 15 amino acids. For the CDR3, the DNA is TGTGCCAGCAGTGAAGGGGCAGGTCTTCGGGAGACCCAGTACTTC. This sequence encodes CASSEGAGLRETQYF.

The sample holds many counts of this clonotype. This chain uses TRBV5-1 with TRBJ1-2, with TRBD1 matching 7 bases. Germline V CDR1 and CDR2: SGHRS, YFSETQ. This CDR3 comprises 14 residues. After removal of 0 bases from V and 1 base from J, the junction contained 0 bases not matched to a gene. CDR3 sequence: CASSLGDSNYGYTF. In DNA, the CDR3 is TGCGCCAGCAGCTTGGGGGACAGTAACTATGGCTACACCTTC. Supplemented by reference TRBV5-1 and TRBJ1-2, the full variable domain reads KAGVTQTPRYLIKTRGQQVTLSCSPISGHRSVSWYQQTPGQGLQFLFEYFSETQRNKGNFPGRFSGRQFSNSRSEMNVSTLELGDSALYLCASSLGDSNYGYTFGSGTRLTVV.